This T cell receptor (beta chain) was found in a study of STAT5B mutations in CD4+ large granular lymphocyte leukemia. Study findings and constraints: Top patient clones used TRBV06 genes more often: 8/27 versus 2/35 in controls.

The table came from immunoSEQ multiplex PCR; TCRdb's copy has only in-frame clones and leaves some out. The sample includes 30,000 to 35,000 clones, 70% to 90% of them seen just once. Worth noting for this clone: Its antigen is unidentified.

J gave up 6 bases and V 1 base, and 5 bases lay outside the gene matches. Germline assignment: CDR1 SGHAT and CDR2 FQDESV (reference sequence). The CDR3 runs 15 residues. The gene calls are TRBV11-1 and TRBJ2-1, with 8 bases aligning to TRBD2. Source material: CD4+ T cells from blood buffy coats. The receptor's source is a human donor in good health. The CDR3 sequence is CASSLGLAGLNEQFF. The CDR3 nucleotides read TGTGCCAGCAGCTTAGGGCTAGCGGGCCTCAATGAGCAGTTCTTC. The full variable domain, in which reference TRBV11-1 and TRBJ2-1 provide the parts outside the CDR3, is EAEVAQSPRYKITEKSQAVAFWCDPISGHATLYWYRQILGQGPELLVQFQDESVVDDSQLPKDRFSAERLKGVDSTLKIQPAELGDSAMYLCASSLGLAGLNEQFFGPGTRLTVL.